Described below is a single T cell receptor (beta chain) sequence and its context. The data were obtained in a study of control samples from healthy donors and cancer patients. TCRdb keeps only in-frame clones here, not all; method: immunoSEQ multiplex PCR. The data contain under 150,000 clones, over 90% of them singletons. The CDR3 length is 12 residues. Germline lookup yields CDR1 SGDLS and CDR2 YYNGEE. Trimming took 4 bases from V and 8 from J, leaving 9 bases between them. Sequencing was done on a sample of blood. The V gene is TRBV9, the J gene TRBJ1-4; no definite D call. This TCR came from a man in his thirties or forties in good health. In DNA, the CDR3 is TGTGCCAGCAGCCCAAACACCGAAAAACTGTTTTTT. Residues: CASSPNTEKLFF. Drawing the rest from reference TRBV9 and TRBJ1-4, the complete variable domain is DSGVTQTPKHLITATGQRVTLRCSPRSGDLSVYWYQQSLDQGLQFLIQYYNGEERAKGNILERFSAQQFPDLHSELNLSSLELGDSALYFCASSPNTEKLFFGSGTQLSVL.